The clone carrying this T cell receptor (beta chain) was recorded once. What it binds is not known. This specimen belongs to a study of OX40 agonist ivuxolimab in advanced cancers. Points from the study as a whole: With doses of 0.1-3.0 mg/kg, partial responders showed among the lowest clonal expansion.

TCRdb keeps only in-frame clones here, not all; method: immunoSEQ multiplex PCR. The data show just under 95,000 clones, about nine tenths seen once. Trimming left V 5 bases short and J 1 base short, with 11 bases between. Germline assignment: CDR1 SEHNR and CDR2 FQNEAQ (reference sequence). This CDR3 contains 14 residues. This chain links TRBV7-9 with TRBJ1-1; the D gene is possibly TRBD1 (5 bases). The sequenced sample was CD4+ or CD8+ T cells sorted from blood, obtained in a trial of the OX40 agonist ivuxolimab. The TCR comes from an adult with an advanced solid tumor such as melanoma, head and neck, liver or kidney cancer. CDR3 region: CASSHRDGNTEAFF. The CDR3 nucleotides read TGTGCCAGCAGCCACCGGGACGGGAACACTGAAGCTTTCTTT.